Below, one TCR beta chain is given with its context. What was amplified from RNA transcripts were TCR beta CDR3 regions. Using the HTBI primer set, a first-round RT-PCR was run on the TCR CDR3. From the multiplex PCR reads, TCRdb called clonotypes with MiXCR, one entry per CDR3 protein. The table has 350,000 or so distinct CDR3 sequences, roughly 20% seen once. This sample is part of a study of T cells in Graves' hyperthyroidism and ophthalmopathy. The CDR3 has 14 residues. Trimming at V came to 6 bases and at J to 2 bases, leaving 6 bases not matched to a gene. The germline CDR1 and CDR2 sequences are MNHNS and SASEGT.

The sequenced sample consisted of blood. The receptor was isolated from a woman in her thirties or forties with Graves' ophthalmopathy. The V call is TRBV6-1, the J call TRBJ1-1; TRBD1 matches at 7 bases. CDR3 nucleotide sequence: TGTGCCAGCAGATGGGGGACAGTAAACACTGAAGCTTTCTTT. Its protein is CASRWGTVNTEAFF.